Presented here are 19 T cell receptor beta chains from one specimen sequenced in a study of T cells in Graves' hyperthyroidism and ophthalmopathy. TCR beta CDR3 regions were amplified from RNA transcripts. TCR CDR3 underwent first-round RT-PCR with the HTBI primer set. One entry per CDR3 protein, called by TCRdb with MiXCR from the multiplex PCR reads. Of about 380,000 distinct CDR3 sequences listed, approximately 18% are singletons. Sequenced input: blood. The receptors derive from a man aged 18 to 29 with Graves' ophthalmopathy.

This clonotype occurred many times. V usage is TRBV11-2 and J usage is TRBJ2-1; perhaps D is TRBD1 or TRBD2 (5 bases each). Germline CDR1 and CDR2: SGHAT and FQNNGV. The CDR3 sequence is 15 residues long. V shed 4 bases and J shed 4 bases, with 14 bases lying between them. DNA for the CDR3: TGTGCCAGCAGCTGGGACCTGAGTCATTACAATGAGCAGTTCTTC. The encoded protein is CASSWDLSHYNEQFF.

This clonotype turned up a few times. The V call is TRBV11-3, the J call TRBJ2-5; D gene ambiguous. Germline assignment: CDR1 SGHNT and CDR2 YENEEA. Between the trimmed V and J ends, which lost 6 bases and 2 bases, there was a span of 10 bases. CDR3 length equals 13 residues. CDR3: CASSLEEQETQYF. CDR3 nucleotides: TGTGCCAGCAGTTTGGAAGAACAAGAGACCCAGTACTTC.

This clonotype was recorded many times. The chain couples TRBV27 to TRBJ2-1; the D gene is possibly TRBD2 (5 bases). CDR3 length equals 14 residues. Germline V CDR1 and CDR2: MNHEY, SMNVEV (reference sequence). The V and J ends lost 6 bases and 2 bases respectively, with 11 bases between them. In DNA form, the CDR3 reads TGTGCCAGCAGACGGTACGGGGCCTACAATGAGCAGTTCTTC. It translates to CASRRYGAYNEQFF.

J is TRBJ1-6 and V is TRBV4-1, with 8 bases identical to TRBD1. V gave up 5 bases and J gave up 9 bases; unmatched junction bases: 9. From germline, CDR1 is MGHRA and CDR2 YSYEKL. CDR3 length: 15 amino acids. Here the CDR3 DNA reads TGCGCCAGCAGCTACGGACAGGGAACCAGTTCACCCCTCCACTTT. It codes for CASSYGQGTSSPLHF.

This clonotype was seen at least ten times. The chain employs TRBV6-1 and TRBJ1-4; TRBD1 is a possible D gene (6 bases). This CDR3 contains 15 residues. V lost 5 bases to trimming and J lost 0 bases, with 10 bases between them. Germline V gives CDR1 MNHNS, CDR2 SASEGT. CDR3 nucleotides: TGTGCCAGCAGTACGACAGGAGCAACTAATGAAAAACTGTTTTTT. This translates into CASSTTGATNEKLFF.

This chain links TRBV7-9 with TRBJ1-3; 10 nucleotides line up with TRBD1. The CDR3 totals 18 residues. The V and J ends lost 4 bases and 0 bases, in that order; junction bases with no gene match: 9. CDR1 and CDR2 (germline): SEHNR, FQNEAQ (reference sequence). The CDR3 bases are TGTGCCAGCAGCTCTTACCGGGACAGGGGACTCTCTGGAAACACCATATATTTT. Translating gives CASSSYRDRGLSGNTIYF.

The chain couples TRBV6-2 or TRBV6-3 to TRBJ2-1; 13 bases are a match to TRBD2. Germline CDR1 reads MNHEY; CDR2 reads SVGEGT. Unmatched junction bases numbered 11, after V lost 7 bases and J lost 14 bases. This CDR3 region has 14 residues. CDR3 bases: TGTGCCAGCACCCCGACTAGCGGGGGGCCCGGGGAGTTCTTC. Amino acid sequence: CASTPTSGGPGEFF.

This clonotype was found a few times. The chain employs TRBV14 and TRBJ1-2; no reliable D call. This CDR3 spans 17 amino acids. V was cut by 8 bases and J by 0 bases, with 22 bases left in between. Germline CDR1 is SGHDN and CDR2 is FVKESK. The CDR3 nucleotides are TGTGCCAGCTCACCAATGGCCTTGGGAGCCGCTAACTATGGCTACACCTTC. Protein product: CASSPMALGAANYGYTF.

This clonotype appeared many times. The chain joins TRBV28 to TRBJ2-5; D may be TRBD2 (6 bases). V was pared by 6 bases and J by 5 bases, with 22 bases between. Looked up from germline, CDR1 is MDHEN and CDR2 is SYDVKM. This CDR3 comprises 16 residues. Here the CDR3 reads CASSPPSGGRMETQYF. The CDR3 bases are TGTGCCAGCAGCCCCCCCTCCGGGGGTAGGATGGAGACCCAGTACTTC.

This clonotype was seen many times. The chain's CDR3 is CASTQSNSYNEQFF. The CDR3 DNA reads as TGTGCCAGCACGCAGAGTAACTCCTACAATGAGCAGTTCTTC. The chain joins TRBV2 to TRBJ2-1; D gene uncertain. Germline-derived CDR1 and CDR2 are SNHLY and FYNNEI. The CDR3 spans 14 residues. Trimming left V 7 bases short and J 0 bases short, with 10 bases between.

At least ten counts were recorded for this clonotype. The chain uses TRBV7-2 and TRBJ1-2; 7 positions match TRBD1. With V trimmed by 6 bases and J by 2 bases, 9 bases remained unmatched. This CDR3 spans 15 amino acids. CDR1 and CDR2 (germline): SGHTA, FQGNSA. The CDR3 sequence: CASRGGSTGNYGYTF. The CDR3, as DNA: TGTGCCAGCAGAGGGGGATCGACAGGGAACTATGGCTACACCTTC.

The chain is built from TRBV20-1 and TRBJ2-7; maybe TRBD2 (5 bases). CDR3 size: 12 residues. Germline-derived CDR1 and CDR2 are DFQATT and SNEGSKA (reference sequence). V lost 6 bases and J lost 3, with 12 bases in between. CDR3: CSAPRVGYEQYF. The CDR3 coding sequence is TGCAGTGCCCCGCGGGTGGGCTACGAGCAGTACTTC.

This clonotype was found many times. The rearrangement uses TRBV6-6 and TRBJ2-7; no clear D. Trimming removed 2 bases from V and 5 bases from J, with 10 bases in between. This CDR3 region has 13 residues. Germline V gene lookup returns CDR1 MNHNY and CDR2 SVGAGI (reference sequence). The CDR3 DNA sequence: TGTGCCAGCAGTTACAACCGCTTCCACGAGCAGTACTTC. Protein product: CASSYNRFHEQYF.

The chain uses TRBV7-9 and TRBJ2-3; D could derive from TRBD1 or TRBD2 (5 bases each). With 11 bases removed from V and 4 bases from J, the gap between germline ends came to 10 bases. Germline loops: CDR1 SEHNR, CDR2 FQNEAQ (reference sequence). The CDR3 sequence is 11 residues long. CDR3 DNA sequence: TGTGCCTCACGGGACCCAGATACGCAGTATTTT. Translating gives CASRDPDTQYF. Drawing the rest from reference TRBV7-9 and TRBJ2-3, the complete variable domain is DTGVSQNPRHKITKRGQNVTFRCDPISEHNRLYWYRQTLGQGPEFLTYFQNEAQLEKSRLLSDRFSAERPKGSFSTLEIQRTEQGDSAMYLCASRDPDTQYFGPGTRLTVL.

This clonotype showed up many times. V usage is TRBV6-1 and J usage is TRBJ2-2; TRBD1 agrees at 8 bases. CDR3 size: 14 residues. With V trimmed by 6 bases and J by 2 bases, 2 bases remained unmatched. Germline V gene lookup returns CDR1 MNHNS and CDR2 SASEGT. CDR3 sequence reads: CASSGQGNTGELFF. CDR3 coding DNA: TGTGCCAGCAGCGGACAGGGAAACACCGGGGAGCTGTTTTTT.

There are many counts of this clonotype. This chain connects TRBV20-1 to TRBJ1-4; possible D gene TRBD1, 6 bases. V was cut by 1 base and J by 0 bases, with 6 bases left in between. The CDR3 is 14 residues long. Germline CDR1 is DFQATT and CDR2 is SNEGSKA (reference sequence). The CDR3 protein is CSARGTATNEKLFF. Here the CDR3 DNA reads TGCAGTGCTAGAGGGACAGCAACTAATGAAAAACTGTTTTTT.

As concerns this clonotype: Since a much larger clone is just one base distant, this may be a read error. The rearrangement joins TRBV5-5 to TRBJ2-7; 7 bases line up with TRBD1. V lost 3 bases, J lost 6 bases, and 3 bases stayed unmatched. Germline loops: CDR1 SGHKS, CDR2 YYEKEE (reference sequence). This CDR3 contains 12 residues. In DNA, the CDR3 is TGTGCCAGCAGCTCGACAGGGCGCGAGCAGTACTTC. Translating gives CASSSTGREQYF.

Only a few counts were recorded for this clonotype. The chain uses TRBV20-1 and TRBJ2-2; TRBD2 might be the D (7 bases). The CDR3 covers 15 residues. Between the trimmed V and J ends, which lost 5 bases and 7 bases, there was a span of 20 bases. CDR1 and CDR2 from the germline V gene are DFQATT and SNEGSKA (reference sequence). CDR3 bases: TGCAGTGCTCACCATTGGGGGGGCGCGAGCGGGGAGCTGTTTTTT. Protein product: CSAHHWGGASGELFF.

This clonotype occurred many times. The chain couples TRBV25-1 to TRBJ1-1; D unclear. The CDR3 is made up of 13 amino acids. Per germline, CDR1 MGHDK and CDR2 SYGVNS. V lost 2 bases and J 1 base, leaving 5 bases between the germline ends. CDR3 DNA: TGTGCCAGCAGTGAACCGGGGAACACTGAAGCTTTCTTT. Translating gives CASSEPGNTEAFF.